Below, one T cell receptor (beta chain) is given with its context. Starting from around 500 ng of total RNA, TCR libraries were made with linear amplification. A single record per CDR3 protein comes from TCRdb applying MiXCR to the reads. The sample includes about 180,000 distinct CDR3 sequences, about 74% of them seen just once. The data derive from a study of healthy donors' naive CD4 and CD8 T cells. The V gene's germline CDR1 is MDHEN and CDR2 SYDVKM. V dropped 10 bases and J dropped 5 bases, with 5 bases sitting between them. The CDR3 consists of 9 residues. This receptor was identified in a pool of human donors in good health; the sample pools cells from several healthy donors. The chain has TRBV28 and TRBJ2-5; D is undetermined. The sequenced sample was naive CD4+ and CD8+ T cells sorted from blood, pooled from several donors. The CDR3 DNA reads TGTGCCACTGGGGAGACCCAGTACTTC. It specifies CATGETQYF. The full variable domain, its missing parts supplied by reference TRBV28 and TRBJ2-5, is DVKVTQSSRYLVKRTGEKVFLECVQDMDHENMFWYRQDPGLGLRLIYFSYDVKMKEKGDIPEGYSVSREKKERFSLILESASTNQTSMYLCATGETQYFGPGTRLLVL.